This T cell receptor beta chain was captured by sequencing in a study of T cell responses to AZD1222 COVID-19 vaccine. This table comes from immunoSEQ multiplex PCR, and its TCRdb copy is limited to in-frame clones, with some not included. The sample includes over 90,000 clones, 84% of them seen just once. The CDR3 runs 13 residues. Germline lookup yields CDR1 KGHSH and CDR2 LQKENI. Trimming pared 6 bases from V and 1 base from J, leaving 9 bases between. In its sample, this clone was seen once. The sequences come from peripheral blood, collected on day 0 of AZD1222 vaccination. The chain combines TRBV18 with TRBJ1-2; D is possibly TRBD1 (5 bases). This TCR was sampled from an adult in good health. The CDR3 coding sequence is TGTGCCAGCTCCAGGGACCATAACTATGGCTACACCTTC. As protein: CASSRDHNYGYTF.